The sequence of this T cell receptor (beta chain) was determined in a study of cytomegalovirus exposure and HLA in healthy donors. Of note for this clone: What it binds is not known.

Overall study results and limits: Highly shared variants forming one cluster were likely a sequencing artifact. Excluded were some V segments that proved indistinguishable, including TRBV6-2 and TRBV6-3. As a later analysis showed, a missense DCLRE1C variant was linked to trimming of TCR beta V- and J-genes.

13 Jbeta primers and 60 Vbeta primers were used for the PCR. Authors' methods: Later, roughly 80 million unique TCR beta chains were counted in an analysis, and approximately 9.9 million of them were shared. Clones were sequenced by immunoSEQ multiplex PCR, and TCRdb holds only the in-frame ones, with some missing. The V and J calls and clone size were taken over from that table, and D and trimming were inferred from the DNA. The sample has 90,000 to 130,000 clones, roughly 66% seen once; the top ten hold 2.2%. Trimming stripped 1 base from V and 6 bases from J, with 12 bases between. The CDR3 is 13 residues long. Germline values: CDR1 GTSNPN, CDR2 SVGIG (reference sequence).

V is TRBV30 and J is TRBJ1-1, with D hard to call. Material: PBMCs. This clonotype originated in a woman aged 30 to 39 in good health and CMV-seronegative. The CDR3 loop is CAWSESRQAEAFF. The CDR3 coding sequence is TGTGCCTGGAGTGAATCGCGTCAGGCTGAAGCTTTCTTT.